This T cell receptor beta chain is drawn from a study of a mutant IDH1 vaccine in newly diagnosed glioma. Germline CDR1 and CDR2: LNHDA and SQIVND (reference sequence). CDR3 size: 13 residues. V was pared by 4 bases and J by 2 bases, with 8 bases between. Some clones are missing from TCRdb's copy, which holds only in-frame ones; the method was immunoSEQ multiplex PCR. The data contain about 34,000 clones, over 60% of them singletons. Noted time point: baseline, week 1 (first vaccination visit). Treatment here: pre-vaccination baseline after standard-of-care therapy. This rearrangement joins TRBV19 to TRBJ2-5, with a weak D call TRBD2 (5 bases). This specimen was peripheral blood mononuclear cells (PBMCs), taken from a glioma patient treated with radiotherapy, temozolomide or both. The clonotype originates from a man aged 50-60 years with glioma. Some clones in this sample may be carry-over from other donors' samples. CDR3 sequence: CASSNRGQETQYF. The DNA for the CDR3 is TGTGCCAGTAGTAACCGGGGTCAAGAGACCCAGTACTTC.